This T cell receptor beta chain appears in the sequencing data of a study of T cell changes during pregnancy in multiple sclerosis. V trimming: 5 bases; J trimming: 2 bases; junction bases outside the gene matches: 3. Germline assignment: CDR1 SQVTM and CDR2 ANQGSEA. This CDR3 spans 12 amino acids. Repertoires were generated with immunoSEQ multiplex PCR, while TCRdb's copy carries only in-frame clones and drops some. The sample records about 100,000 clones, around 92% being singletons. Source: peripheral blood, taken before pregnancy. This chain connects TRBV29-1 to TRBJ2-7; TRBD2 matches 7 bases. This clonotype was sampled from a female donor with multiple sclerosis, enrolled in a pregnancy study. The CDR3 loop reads CSVPSGTYEQYF. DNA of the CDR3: TGCAGCGTTCCTAGCGGTACCTACGAGCAGTACTTC.